This TCR beta chain originates from a study of beta chain features in type 1 diabetes. CDR1 is MNHNS and CDR2 is SASEGT in the germline V gene. This CDR3 spans 15 amino acids. V was cut by 6 bases and J by 2 bases, with 16 bases left in between. The whole isolated RNA underwent reverse transcription, so sequencing captured expressed TCRB transcripts. TCRdb's table, derived via immunoSEQ multiplex PCR, lists solely in-frame clones and lacks some. The profile covers fewer than 250,000 clones, with roughly 14% appearing a single time and about 0.03% taken by the ten largest. This clone has a handful of counts.

V and J are TRBV6-1 and TRBJ2-5, with D possibly being TRBD2 (5 bases). This TCR came from a woman in her forties in good health. Sequencing input: naive CD4+ T cells from blood. The CDR3 sequence is CASSRLSGAQETQYF. CDR3 bases: TGTGCCAGCAGCAGACTCAGCGGTGCACAAGAGACCCAGTACTTC.